These 6 T cell receptor beta chains were sequenced from one sample in a study of blood T cell repertoires in COVID-19. Repertoires were generated with immunoSEQ multiplex PCR, while TCRdb's copy carries only in-frame clones and drops some. This sample yields about 200,000 clones, of which around four fifths are seen a single time; 15% belongs to the top ten. Sequenced sample: PBMCs or T cells enriched from blood (not recorded which). These receptors were obtained from a man aged 35-49 years who had recovered from COVID-19.

V is TRBV18 and J is TRBJ2-3, with 7 bases lining up with TRBD1. From germline, CDR1 is KGHSH and CDR2 LQKENI. V shed 3 bases and J 4 bases; nucleotides not matched to a gene: 4. The CDR3 sequence is 14 residues long. For the CDR3, the DNA is TGTGCCAGCTCACCCACAGGGGATTCAGATACGCAGTATTTT. Translating it yields CASSPTGDSDTQYF.

The chain couples TRBV19 to TRBJ1-4, with D unresolved. The germline V and J ends were trimmed by 5 bases and 8 bases, with 12 bases remaining between them. The CDR3 is 13 residues long. The germline CDR1 and CDR2 sequences are LNHDA and SQIVND (reference sequence). The CDR3 spells CASSAAVGEKLFF. The CDR3 DNA follows: TGTGCCAGTAGTGCGGCGGTTGGAGAAAAACTGTTTTTT.

This chain connects TRBV4-3 to TRBJ2-2; weak D call: TRBD1 (7 bases). This CDR3 is built from 18 residues. V lost 0 bases and J lost 5, with 19 bases in between. Per the germline V gene, CDR1 is LGHNA and CDR2 is YSLEER. CDR3 sequence reads: CASSQESLPGGLTGELFF. DNA for the CDR3: TGCGCCAGCAGCCAAGAGAGTTTGCCAGGGGGGTTAACCGGGGAGCTGTTTTTT.

This chain links TRBV15 with TRBJ2-1, with no clear D. Trimming shortened V by 5 bases and J by 8 bases, and 13 bases separated the two germline ends. CDR1 is LNHNV and CDR2 is YYDKDF in the germline V gene (reference sequence). CDR3 length equals 13 residues. CDR3 loop: CATSPGSPDEQFF. The CDR3 region has the DNA TGTGCCACCAGCCCCGGTTCCCCCGATGAGCAGTTCTTC.

The chain joins TRBV29-1 to TRBJ1-1; 8 bases match TRBD1. Germline-derived CDR1 and CDR2 are SQVTM and ANQGSEA. The V and J ends lost 4 bases and 1 base, in that order; junction bases with no gene match: 2. This CDR3 region has 13 residues. The CDR3: CSVVGTGNTEAFF. The CDR3 bases are TGCAGCGTTGTAGGGACAGGGAACACTGAAGCTTTCTTT.

The chain joins TRBV2 to TRBJ2-3; 14 nucleotides agree with TRBD2. The germline CDR1 and CDR2 sequences are SNHLY and FYNNEI. The junction had 12 bases not matched to a gene; V was cut back by 5 bases and J by 8 bases. This CDR3 region has 17 residues. DNA of the CDR3: TGTGCCAGCAGTCCTATCCCGGGACTAGCGGGAGAAGGTACGCAGTATTTT. It encodes CASSPIPGLAGEGTQYF.